This passage covers 16 T cell receptor beta chains from one sample sequenced in a study of shared clonotypes between healthy human individuals. Terminally differentiated effector memory CD45RA+ cells were left out of the naive CD8 fraction, which was CD45RO-negative and positively selected for CCR7. Measured with immunoSEQ multiplex PCR; TCRdb has only the in-frame clones, and not every one. This table holds about 2.1 million clones, approximately 94% found once. Sequenced input: naive CD8+ T cells from PBMCs. These receptors came from a man aged 18 to 35 in good health. Some clones in this sample may be carry-over from other donors' samples.

The chain employs TRBV7-9 and TRBJ1-2; D not resolved. Germline-derived CDR1 and CDR2 are SEHNR and FQNEAQ (reference sequence). The CDR3 has 15 residues. The V gene lost 5 bases and the J gene lost 1 base, with 14 bases spanning the gap. The CDR3 loop is CASSLLSMVNYGYTF. CDR3 DNA: TGTGCCAGCAGCCTCCTTTCTATGGTTAACTATGGCTACACCTTC.

Only one count was recorded for this clone. This chain joins TRBV27 and TRBJ2-3; 13 bases line up with TRBD2. Per the germline V gene, CDR1 is MNHEY and CDR2 is SMNVEV (reference sequence). Trimming removed 4 bases from V and 3 bases from J; junction bases left unmatched: 7. CDR3 length: 17 amino acids. CDR3 DNA: TGTGCCAGCAGTTCCCCCCGGACTAGCGGGAGAACAGATACGCAGTATTTT. It specifies CASSSPRTSGRTDTQYF.

This clone was seen just once. The gene calls are TRBV6-6 and TRBJ2-4; 7 positions match TRBD2. After removal of 7 bases from V and 8 bases from J, the junction contained 11 bases not matched to a gene. From germline, CDR1 is MNHNY and CDR2 SVGAGI (reference sequence). The CDR3 is 14 amino acids. The CDR3 DNA reads as TGTGCCAGCATGGGAGGGCGCGGGTTGGACATTCAGTACTTC. This translates into CASMGGRGLDIQYF.

The chain combines TRBV4-1 with TRBJ2-5; D unresolved. The CDR3 loop spans 15 amino acids. V was pared by 1 base and J by 2 bases, with 11 bases between. Germline CDR1 reads MGHRA; CDR2 reads YSYEKL. CDR3 sequence: CASSQGGRLQETQYF. The DNA of the CDR3 is TGCGCCAGCAGCCAAGGTGGGCGGTTACAAGAGACCCAGTACTTC.

As concerns this clone: The same CDR3 can be traced to other DNA sequences in this sample. The rearrangement links TRBV4-1 to TRBJ1-1; possible D gene TRBD1, 6 bases. V was trimmed by 1 base and J by 6 bases, leaving 9 bases between them. CDR1 is MGHRA and CDR2 is YSYEKL in the germline V gene. The CDR3 covers 13 residues. CDR3 residues: CASSQVGGPEAFF. The CDR3 DNA sequence: TGCGCCAGCAGCCAAGTTGGGGGGCCTGAAGCTTTCTTT.

This chain uses TRBV14 with TRBJ1-2, with D possibly being TRBD1 (6 bases). The CDR3 is 14 amino acids. V lost 3 bases and J lost 2, with 10 bases in between. CDR1 is SGHDN, CDR2 FVKESK, per germline. The CDR3 sequence: CASSHSTGNYGYTF. CDR3 nucleotides: TGTGCCAGCAGCCACTCGACAGGCAACTATGGCTACACCTTC.

V usage is TRBV7-2 and J usage is TRBJ2-1, with no clear D. V dropped 1 base and J dropped 7 bases, with 11 bases sitting between them. This CDR3 comprises 14 residues. CDR1 is SGHTA and CDR2 is FQGNSA in the germline V gene. The chain's CDR3 is CASSLGFPLNEQFF. The CDR3 DNA sequence: TGTGCCAGCAGCTTAGGGTTCCCTTTAAATGAGCAGTTCTTC.

A note on this clone: Compared with germline, one end of the junction differs, possibly owing to a read error. This chain connects TRBV27 to TRBJ2-1, with 7 positions matching TRBD2. Germline values: CDR1 MNHEY, CDR2 SMNVEV (reference sequence). The CDR3 extends over 16 amino acids. The CDR3 loop is CASSFSAGETYSEQFF. The CDR3 DNA sequence: TGTGCCAGCAGTTTCTCGGCGGGAGAAACTTACAGTGAGCAGTTCTTC.

V usage is TRBV30 and J usage is TRBJ1-3; D is unclear. Trimming removed 2 bases from V and 7 bases from J, with 21 bases in between. CDR1 is GTSNPN and CDR2 is SVGIG in the germline V gene (reference sequence). CDR3 length equals 16 residues. CDR3 amino acids: CAWSPPRGSWWNTIYF. The CDR3, as DNA: TGTGCCTGGAGTCCCCCCCGGGGATCGTGGTGGAACACCATATATTTT.

V is TRBV28 and J is TRBJ2-1; D is possibly TRBD2 (6 bases). This CDR3 region has 17 residues. CDR1 and CDR2 (germline): MDHEN, SYDVKM. V was pared by 6 bases and J by 0 bases, with 18 bases between. Here the CDR3 reads CASRLTSLVRSYNEQFF. DNA of the CDR3: TGTGCCAGCAGACTGACTAGTCTGGTACGCTCCTACAATGAGCAGTTCTTC.

This chain joins TRBV19 and TRBJ2-7; 8 bases line up with TRBD1. Germline V gene lookup returns CDR1 LNHDA and CDR2 SQIVND (reference sequence). The CDR3 is 12 amino acids. Trimming cost V 4 bases and J 6 bases; bases outside gene matches: 2. The CDR3 is CASSTGGIEQYF. The CDR3 DNA sequence: TGTGCCAGTAGTACAGGGGGCATCGAGCAGTACTTC.

This chain joins TRBV15 and TRBJ2-1, with 8 bases that match TRBD2. The germline gives CDR1 LNHNV, CDR2 YYDKDF (reference sequence). Trimming at V came to 2 bases and at J to 6 bases, leaving 12 bases not matched to a gene. The CDR3 extends over 17 amino acids. The chain's CDR3 is CATSRYNGRAYRNEQFF. Written as DNA, the CDR3 is TGTGCCACCAGCAGATATAACGGGAGGGCCTATCGCAATGAGCAGTTCTTC.

The rearrangement uses TRBV28 and TRBJ2-7; D unresolved. This CDR3 spans 13 amino acids. V lost 6 bases and J lost 2, with 11 bases in between. Germline loops: CDR1 MDHEN, CDR2 SYDVKM. This chain's CDR3 is CASSPDGPYEQYF. The CDR3 bases are TGTGCCAGCAGCCCCGACGGACCCTACGAGCAGTACTTC.

J is TRBJ2-3 and V is TRBV11-1; 8 bases fit TRBD2. The CDR3 sequence is 15 residues long. Germline V gene sequence: CDR1 SGHAT, CDR2 FQDESV (reference sequence). Trimming took 5 bases from V and 2 from J; bases not matched to a gene: 6. The CDR3 DNA reads as TGTGCCAGCAGCCCAGTCGGACTAGCCACAGATACGCAGTATTTT. This sequence encodes CASSPVGLATDTQYF. Variable domain in full (rest from reference TRBV11-1 and TRBJ2-3): EAEVAQSPRYKITEKSQAVAFWCDPISGHATLYWYRQILGQGPELLVQFQDESVVDDSQLPKDRFSAERLKGVDSTLKIQPAELGDSAMYLCASSPVGLATDTQYFGPGTRLTVL.

The chain combines TRBV7-8 with TRBJ2-3; 8 nucleotides agree with TRBD1. V trimming: 8 bases; J trimming: 2 bases; junction bases outside the gene matches: 6. CDR3 length: 14 residues. The germline V gene encodes CDR1 SGHVS and CDR2 FQNEAQ. The CDR3 sequence: CASDRQGSTDTQYF. The CDR3 region has the DNA TGTGCCAGCGACAGACAGGGGTCCACAGATACGCAGTATTTT.

The V call is TRBV19, the J call TRBJ1-1; D perhaps matches TRBD1 (5 bases). The V and J ends lost 5 bases and 4 bases respectively, with 20 bases between them. The CDR3 runs 16 residues. CDR1 LNHDA and CDR2 SQIVND come from the germline V gene (reference sequence). Here the CDR3 DNA reads TGTGCCAGTAGTCCGCGGACGGGCCGGGGCCCCACTGAAGCTTTCTTT. Translation gives CASSPRTGRGPTEAFF.